Given below is one T cell receptor beta chain in context. In this sample, this clonotype turned up a few times. What this receptor recognizes is not known. This may be a read error, as it is one base from a much larger clone. This specimen comes from a study of molecular identifiers for immune sequencing clone quantification (dated by TCRdb to the late 2010s). With regard to the full study: In a replicate experiment, RNA from about 21,000 or 97,000 naive CD8 T cells was split into five aliquots, four of which were sequenced. The study was a methods study using CD8 T cells to benchmark molecular-identifier clustering-based TCR repertoire sequencing (MIDCIRS) and TCR RNA copy counting.

Library method: PCR. The run used a NextSeq 500. Bulk TCR libraries were prepared as previously described, using TCR primers listed in Table S5. The Qiagen AllPrep DNA/RNA kit was used to purify total RNA. Before analysis, reads from multiple sequencing runs of one library were combined. The paper's processing steps were these. Reads were retained only if their TCR constant sequence matched exactly, and those retained reads were trimmed to 150 nt and grouped according to their 12-nt molecular barcodes. Within each barcode group, reads were sub-clustered at a 15% Levenshtein threshold, and quality-weighted consensus sequences were built per RNA molecule. Non-functional sequences were excluded, and lower-count sequences lying one edit away from another sequence were also excluded. Barcode sub-clusters with fewer than 20% of the maximum read count were removed, based on fitting two negative binomial distributions. TCRdb applied fastp at Q25 and MiXCR to the public reads, then kept only in-frame beta chains. Identical CDR3 proteins give one entry, which carries the most common genes and DNA. For this entry, the V and J calls and clone size follow TCRdb and not the study's own pipeline. The sample yields about 500,000 distinct CDR3 sequences; roughly 26% were counted once. The ten biggest clones cover under 0.85% of the sample.

The CDR3 runs 16 residues from the cysteine to the phenylalanine. Just the 48-base CDR3 DNA is kept, in frame starting at base 1. According to the germline V gene, CDR1 reads SGHTA and CDR2 reads FQGNSA. Relative to germline, V is 5 bases shorter and J is 4 bases shorter, with 19 bases between their ends. Libraries of naive CD8 T cells were built from anywhere between about 18,000 and 1,000,000 sorted cells, with 10%, 30% or 50% of the purified RNA used. On a BD FACSAria II, naive CD8 T cells were FACS-sorted as CD8+CD4-CCR7+CD45RA+ and collected into RLT Plus buffer. To test detection sensitivity, Jurkat RNA equal to approximately ten TCR copies was added to samples of roughly 18,000-1,100,000 naive CD8 T cells. CD8 T cells were enriched using RosetteSep CD8+ T Cell Enrichment Cocktail and Ficoll-Paque, and the enriched cells then underwent ACK red cell lysis. The paper's findings and limits, for the study overall: Modeling gave roughly 2.9 recovered TCR RNA copies per cell versus 7.5 to 10 by digital PCR, implying approximately 32% capture efficiency. In CMV-specific effector cells, over 99% of molecules were held by clones above 20 RNA copies, whereas under 1% of molecules were held by such clones in naive cells. Highly expanded clone sizes could be underestimated because identical TCR molecules may share a barcode. When barcode sub-clustering was omitted, TCR diversity was inflated by chimeric consensus sequences, with chimeras reaching as high as 47%. The naive libraries included spiked-in Jurkat TCR RNA (10 copies' worth), and this Jurkat TCR RNA is not part of the donor repertoire. Spiked-in Jurkat TCR RNA equal to a single cell's worth was reported to be detectable even within 1,100,000 naive CD8 T cells.

The sample consisted of naive CD8+ T cells from blood, with Jurkat cell RNA spiked in. Per the publication, the cell subset or site label means: FACS-sorted CD8+CD4-CCR7+CD45RA+ naive T cells. The receptor's source is a human donor in good health. Some libraries in this study had Jurkat cell RNA spiked in. Recombination joined TRBV7-2 with TRBJ2-3; TRBD1 is a possible D gene, resting on 6 matching bases. The CDR3 sequence is CASSARQVLIADTQYF. In nucleotide form, the sequence is TGTGCCAGCAGCGCCCGACAGGTCTTAATCGCAGATACGCAGTATTTT.